This T cell receptor (beta chain) was sequenced for a study of cytomegalovirus exposure and HLA in healthy donors. Study context: The 95 to 150 validation repertoires used the same platform as the approximately 700 first-cohort repertoires, a later analysis reported. Findings and limits, study-wide: Cytomegalovirus status was reportedly diagnosed by the classifier with high sensitivity and specificity. About 180 TCR beta chains were listed as cytomegalovirus-associated.

About this clone: Antigen specificity is unknown.

Per the germline V gene, CDR1 is MNHEY and CDR2 is SVGAGI. The CDR3 length is 14 residues. Trimming cost V 8 bases and J 6 bases; bases outside gene matches: 12. Some clones are missing from TCRdb's copy, which holds only in-frame ones; the method was immunoSEQ multiplex PCR. The table has roughly 100,000 clones, roughly 95% seen once. Sequenced material: PBMCs. The sequence was obtained from a woman aged 18-35 years in good health and CMV-seronegative. The chain combines TRBV6-5 with TRBJ1-2; TRBD1 agrees at 7 bases. DNA for the CDR3: TGTGCCAGCGGACGATTACAGGGGTCACATGGCTACACCTTC. Encoded protein: CASGRLQGSHGYTF.